The rows below give T cell receptor beta chains drawn from one sample of a study of cytomegalovirus exposure and HLA in healthy donors. Clones were sequenced by immunoSEQ multiplex PCR, and TCRdb holds only the in-frame ones, with some missing. The repertoire includes roughly 150,000 clones, 65% to 85% of them detected once, and roughly 4% sits in the top ten. Sequencing was carried out using PBMCs. These TCRs come from a woman aged 40-49 years in good health and CMV-seropositive. CDR3s include the opening cysteine and the closing phenylalanine or tryptophan. The D gene is left open where the match is weak. Only part of the rows carry a size: once, few, many, or a class if the clone is expanded.

TRBV28	TRBJ1-4	NA	NA	TGTGCCAGCAGTTTAGGGCAGGGTGTAGAAAAACTGTTTTTT	CASSLGQGVEKLFF
TRBV27	TRBJ1-6	once	NA	TGTGCCAGCAGTTTCGGGGGGCCTTATAATTCACCCCTCCACTTT	CASSFGGPYNSPLHF
TRBV7-2	TRBJ1-1	NA	NA	TGTGCCAGCACCGTAGGGGGGGGGAACACTGAAGCTTTCTTT	CASTVGGGNTEAFF
TRBV25-1	TRBJ1-1	NA	TRBD1	TGTGCCAGGGACAGGGTAACTGAAGCTTTCTTT	CARDRVTEAFF
TRBV6-6	TRBJ1-5	NA	TRBD1	TGTGCCAGCAGTTACGAGACAGGGGCCAATCAGCCCCAGCATTTT	CASSYETGANQPQHF
TRBV18	TRBJ2-7	NA	TRBD1	TGTGCCAGCGGCGTAGACAGGGCTGGCGAGCAGTACTTC	CASGVDRAGEQYF
TRBV4-3	TRBJ1-1	NA	TRBD1	TGCGCCAGCAGCCATGGACAGGGAAAAACTGAAGCTTTCTTT	CASSHGQGKTEAFF
TRBV28	TRBJ1-3	NA	NA	TGTGCCAGCAGTTTACGGAACACAGGGACCGCTGGAAACACCATATATTTT	CASSLRNTGTAGNTIYF
TRBV27	TRBJ1-5	few	TRBD1	TGTGCCAGCGGACGATTTACAGGGGCGAATCAGCCCCAGCATTTT	CASGRFTGANQPQHF
TRBV13	TRBJ2-1	NA	TRBD2	TGTGCCAGCAGCTTTGGACTAGCGGGGGGGCCCGGGTTCAATGAGCAGTTCTTC	CASSFGLAGGPGFNEQFF
TRBV7-3	TRBJ2-3	NA	NA	TGTGCCAGCAGCTTAAGTACGGGGGGCGGGGGAATAGGGACAGATACGCAGTATTTT	CASSLSTGGGGIGTDTQYF
TRBV18	TRBJ1-1	NA	NA	TGTGCCAGCTCACAAGAGGTGTCGGCTTTCTTT	CASSQEVSAFF
TRBV7-2	TRBJ2-7	NA	NA	TGTGCCAGCAGCTTACCGGTATCCCTCCACCTTTCCTACGAGCAGTACTTC	CASSLPVSLHLSYEQYF
TRBV18	TRBJ2-1	NA	TRBD2	TGTGCCAGCTCACCACAGGGGCTAGCGGGAGGTAACAATGAGCAGTTCTTC	CASSPQGLAGGNNEQFF
TRBV11-2	TRBJ2-2	NA	TRBD2	TGTGCCAGCAGCTATACCCCTCTAGCGGCGGGGGGGGGAGTCGGGGAGCTGTTTTTT	CASSYTPLAAGGGVGELFF
TRBV6-5	TRBJ2-7	NA	NA	TGTGCCAGCAGTACCCCAGGCGGGATATCCTACGAGCAGTACTTC	CASSTPGGISYEQYF